There are many counts of the clone carrying this T cell receptor (beta chain). Its antigen is as yet unknown. These data belong to a study of T cells after yellow fever vaccination. The overall study: It was SMART-Seq v4 Ultra Low Input that prepared the fractions with low cell numbers. Study conclusions and caveats: Clonotypes found in both CD4 and CD8 compartments made up a small share. Compared with primary, the secondary response was weaker and peaked at day 5, not 15.

A universal primer site and UMIs were added as TCR cDNA was made by 5'RACE template switching. Via MiXCR, TCRdb re-called the 5' RACE reads, giving one row per CDR3 protein. This table holds approximately 450,000 distinct CDR3 sequences, roughly 20% found once. CDR1 DFQATT and CDR2 SNEGSKA come from the germline V gene (reference sequence). This CDR3 region has 13 residues. J was trimmed by 5 bases and V by 5 bases; bases with no gene match: 8. Sequenced material: PBMCs, taken before the yellow fever booster vaccination. This receptor was taken from a man younger than 35 who received the YFV17D yellow fever vaccine. The rearrangement uses TRBV20-1 and TRBJ2-5, with 7 bases lining up with TRBD2. This chain's CDR3 is CSASQLARETQYF. The CDR3 DNA is TGCAGTGCTTCACAACTAGCGCGGGAGACCCAGTACTTC.